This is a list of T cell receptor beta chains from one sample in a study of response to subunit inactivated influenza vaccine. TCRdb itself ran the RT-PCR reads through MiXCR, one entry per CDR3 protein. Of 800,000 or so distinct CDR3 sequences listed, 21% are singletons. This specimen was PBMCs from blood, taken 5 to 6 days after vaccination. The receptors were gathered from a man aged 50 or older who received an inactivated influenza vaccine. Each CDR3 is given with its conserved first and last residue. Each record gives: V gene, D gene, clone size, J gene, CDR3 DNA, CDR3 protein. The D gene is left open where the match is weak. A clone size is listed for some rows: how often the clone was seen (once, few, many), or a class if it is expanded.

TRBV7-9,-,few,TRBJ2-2,TGTGCCAGCGGCGACGCCGGGGAGCTGTTTTTT,CASGDAGELFF
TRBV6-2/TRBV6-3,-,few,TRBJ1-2,TGTGCCAGCCATCTAGGAGGCTATGGCTACACCTTC,CASHLGGYGYTF
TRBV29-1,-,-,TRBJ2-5,TGCAGCGTCGCTAACAGGTCGTACCAAGAGACCCAGTACTTC,CSVANRSYQETQYF
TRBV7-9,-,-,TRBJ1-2,TGTGCCAGCAGTTTCGCGGACAACTATGGCTACACCTTC,CASSFADNYGYTF
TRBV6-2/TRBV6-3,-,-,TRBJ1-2,TGTGCCGCAGAATCCGGAGGTGGCTACACCTTC,CAAESGGGYTF
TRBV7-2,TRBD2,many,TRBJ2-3,TGTGCCAGTCAAGACTTTAGCGGGGGAATCGCAGATACGCAGTATTTT,CASQDFSGGIADTQYF
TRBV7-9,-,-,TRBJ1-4,TGTGCCAGCGGGGTTGGGGCTAATGAAAAACTGTTTTTT,CASGVGANEKLFF
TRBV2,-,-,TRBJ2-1,TGTGCCGCCGTAGCGCCCTCCTACAATGAGCAGTTCTTC,CAAVAPSYNEQFF
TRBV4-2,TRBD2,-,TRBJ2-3,TGTGCCAGCAGCCACCGACTAGCGCTAGATACGCAGTATTTT,CASSHRLALDTQYF
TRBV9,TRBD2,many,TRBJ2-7,TGTGCCAGCAGCGTAGATCCACAGCGGGGCCCACGGCAGTACTTC,CASSVDPQRGPRQYF
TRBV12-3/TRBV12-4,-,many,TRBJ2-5,TGCGCCAGCAGCTTTGGGGGGCAAGAGACCCAGTACTTC,CASSFGGQETQYF
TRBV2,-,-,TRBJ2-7,TGTGCCAGCACCCAAGAGGCAGGAACCGGACAGCAGTACTTC,CASTQEAGTGQQYF
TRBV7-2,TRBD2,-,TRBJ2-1,TGTGCCAGCAGCTCCGGGACTAGAACGTTAGGTGAGCAGTTCTTC,CASSSGTRTLGEQFF
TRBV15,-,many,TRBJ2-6,TGTGCCACCAGCAGAGTTGGGGGGCGACTGGCTTTAGGGGCCAACGTCCTGACTTTC,CATSRVGGRLALGANVLTF
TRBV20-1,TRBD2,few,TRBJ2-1,TGCAGTGCTAGAGATCATGCTAGCGGTTACTACAATGAGCAGTTCTTC,CSARDHASGYYNEQFF
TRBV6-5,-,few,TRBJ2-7,TGTGCCAGCAGTTACTCGGGTAGCCGCGAGCAGTACTTC,CASSYSGSREQYF
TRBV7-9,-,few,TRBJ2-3,TGTGCCAGCAGCTACCTCCGGGTAGGCCTCACAGATACGCAGTATTTT,CASSYLRVGLTDTQYF
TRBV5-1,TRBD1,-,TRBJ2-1,TGCGCCAGCAGCACGGACAGGGCATCCTACAATGAGCAGTTCTTC,CASSTDRASYNEQFF
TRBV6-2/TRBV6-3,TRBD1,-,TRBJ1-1,TGTGCCAGCAGTTACGGGGACAGCATGAACACTGAAGCTTTCTTT,CASSYGDSMNTEAFF
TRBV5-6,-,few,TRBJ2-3,TGTGCCAGCAGCCCGCAGCGACTTCTACAGTATTTT,CASSPQRLLQYF
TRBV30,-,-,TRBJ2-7,TGTGCCTGGAGTACCGGCAGATACGAGCAGTACTTC,CAWSTGRYEQYF
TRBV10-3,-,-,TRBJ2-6,TGTGCCATCAGTGAGTCGTCGGGACGGAGCTCTGGGGCCAACGTCCTGACTTTC,CAISESSGRSSGANVLTF
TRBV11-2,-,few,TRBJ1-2,TGTGCCAGCAGCCTTTCGGGGGGACTCTACACCTTC,CASSLSGGLYTF
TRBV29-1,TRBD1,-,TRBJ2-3,TGCAGCGTTGGCCACCATGGACAGGGCACAGATACGCAGTATTTT,CSVGHHGQGTDTQYF
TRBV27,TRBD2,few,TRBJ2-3,TGTGCCAGCAGTTTACGGGCTAGCGGGAGAGCAGATACGCAGTATTTT,CASSLRASGRADTQYF
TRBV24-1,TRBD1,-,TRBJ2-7,TGTGCCACCAGTGACTCTGGACAGGACCAGTACTTC,CATSDSGQDQYF
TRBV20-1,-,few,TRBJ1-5,TGCAGTGCTTCAGCAGGGACCGACAATCAGCCCCAGCATTTT,CSASAGTDNQPQHF
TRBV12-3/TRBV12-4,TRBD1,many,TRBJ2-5,TGTGCCAGCAGTTTCGGCAGGGGGGAGACCCAGTACTTC,CASSFGRGETQYF
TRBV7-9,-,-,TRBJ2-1,TGTGCCAGCAGCGCTCGGGCGGGGTCAACCTACAATGAGCAGTTCTTC,CASSARAGSTYNEQFF
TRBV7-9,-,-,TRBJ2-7,TGTGCCAGCAGCTTAGCGGAAAGGGGCCACGAGCAGTACTTC,CASSLAERGHEQYF
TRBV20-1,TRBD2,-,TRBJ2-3,TGCAGTGCTAGTTCTCTAGCGGGAGGCCGCACAGATACGCAGTATTTT,CSASSLAGGRTDTQYF
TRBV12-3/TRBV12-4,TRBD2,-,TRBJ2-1,TGTGCCAGCACTAGCGGGGTTTCCTACAATGAGCAGTTCTTC,CASTSGVSYNEQFF
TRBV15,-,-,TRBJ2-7,TGTGCCACCAGCAGAGATCAGGCTCCACCCCAGTACTTC,CATSRDQAPPQYF